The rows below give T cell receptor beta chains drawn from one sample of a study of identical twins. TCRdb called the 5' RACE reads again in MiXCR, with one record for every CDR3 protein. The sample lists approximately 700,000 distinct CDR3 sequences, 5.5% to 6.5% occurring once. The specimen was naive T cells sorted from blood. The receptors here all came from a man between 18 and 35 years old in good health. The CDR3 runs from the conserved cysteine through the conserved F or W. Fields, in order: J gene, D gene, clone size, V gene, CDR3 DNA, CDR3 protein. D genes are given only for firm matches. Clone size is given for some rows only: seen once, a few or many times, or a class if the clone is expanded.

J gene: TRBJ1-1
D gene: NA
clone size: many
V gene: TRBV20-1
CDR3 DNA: TGCAGTGCTACCGGGACCATGAACACTGAAGCTTTCTTT
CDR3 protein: CSATGTMNTEAFF

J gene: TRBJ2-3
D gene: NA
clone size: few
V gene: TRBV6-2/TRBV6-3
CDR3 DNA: TGTGCCAGCAGCGACCCCCGGGAAAACACAGATACGCAGTATTTT
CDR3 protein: CASSDPRENTDTQYF

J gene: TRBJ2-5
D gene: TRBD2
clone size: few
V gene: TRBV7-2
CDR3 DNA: TGTGCCAGCAGCTTACCTAGCGGGAGGCCCCGAGAGACCCAGTACTTC
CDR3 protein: CASSLPSGRPRETQYF

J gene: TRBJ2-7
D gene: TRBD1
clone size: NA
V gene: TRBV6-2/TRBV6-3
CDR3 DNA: TGTGCCAGCCAGACAGGGCTCGGTTACTACGAGCAGTACTTC
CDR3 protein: CASQTGLGYYEQYF

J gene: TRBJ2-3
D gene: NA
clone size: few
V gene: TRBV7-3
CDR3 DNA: TGTGCCAGCAGCTTAATAGGTAGCGGAAGCACAGATACGCAGTATTTT
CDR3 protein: CASSLIGSGSTDTQYF

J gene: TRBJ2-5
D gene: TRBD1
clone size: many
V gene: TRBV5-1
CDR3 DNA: TGCGCCAGCAGCGTCGGACAGGGGGGTGGGACCCAGTACTTC
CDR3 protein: CASSVGQGGGTQYF

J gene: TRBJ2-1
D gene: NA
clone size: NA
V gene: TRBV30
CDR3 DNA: TGTGCCTGGAGGGGGGGAGTTGAGCAGTTCTTC
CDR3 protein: CAWRGGVEQFF

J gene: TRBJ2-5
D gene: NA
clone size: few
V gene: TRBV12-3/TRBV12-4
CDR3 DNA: TGTGCCAGCAGTTTGGGGAGGACGGCCCAAGAGACCCAGTACTTC
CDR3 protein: CASSLGRTAQETQYF

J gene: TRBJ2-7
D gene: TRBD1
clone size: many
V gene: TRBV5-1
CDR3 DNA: TGCGCCAGCAGCTTGGACAGGGGCCTCTCCTACGAGCAGTACTTC
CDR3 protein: CASSLDRGLSYEQYF

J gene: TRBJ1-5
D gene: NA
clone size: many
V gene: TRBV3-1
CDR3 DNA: TGTGCCAGCAGCCAACGAGGGGTCCGTAGCAATCAGCCCCAGCATTTT
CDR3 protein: CASSQRGVRSNQPQHF

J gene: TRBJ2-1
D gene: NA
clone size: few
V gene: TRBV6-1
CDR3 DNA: TGTGCCAGCAGAGCCATCGAGGGAGGAAATTACAATGAGCAGTTCTTC
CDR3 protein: CASRAIEGGNYNEQFF

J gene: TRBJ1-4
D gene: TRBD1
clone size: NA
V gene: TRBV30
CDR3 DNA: TGTGCCTGGTGTCCCTGGGACAGGGGGCTTGAAAAACTGTTTTTT
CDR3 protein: CAWCPWDRGLEKLFF

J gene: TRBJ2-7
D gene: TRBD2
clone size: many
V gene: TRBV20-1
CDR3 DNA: TGCAGTGCTAGAGATTCGGGAGGGGGGAACGAGCAGTACTTC
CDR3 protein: CSARDSGGGNEQYF

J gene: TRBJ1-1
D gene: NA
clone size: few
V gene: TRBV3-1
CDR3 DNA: TGTGCCAGCAGCCGCCAGGGTGAAGCTTTCTTT
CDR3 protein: CASSRQGEAFF

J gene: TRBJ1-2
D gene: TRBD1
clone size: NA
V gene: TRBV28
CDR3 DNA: TGTGCCAGCTCCGGACAGGTACCCTATGGCTACACCTTC
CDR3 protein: CASSGQVPYGYTF

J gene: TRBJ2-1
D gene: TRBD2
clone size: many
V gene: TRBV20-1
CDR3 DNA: TGCAGTGGAGGCGCGGGAGTCGGCAATGAGCAGTTCTTC
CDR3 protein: CSGGAGVGNEQFF

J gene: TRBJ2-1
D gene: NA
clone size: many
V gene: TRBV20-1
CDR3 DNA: TGCAGTGCTAGTAGGGGACAACTACGGCATGAGCAGTTCTTC
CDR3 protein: CSASRGQLRHEQFF

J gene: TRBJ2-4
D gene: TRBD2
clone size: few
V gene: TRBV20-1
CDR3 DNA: TGCAGTGCTAGTAGAGCGGGAGGGCCGTTAGCCAAAAACATTCAGTACTTC
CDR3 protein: CSASRAGGPLAKNIQYF

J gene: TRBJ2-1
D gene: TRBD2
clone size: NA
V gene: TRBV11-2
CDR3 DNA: TGTGCCAGCAGCCAACATCCGGCTAGCGGGGCAAGTGAGCAGTTCTTC
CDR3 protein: CASSQHPASGASEQFF

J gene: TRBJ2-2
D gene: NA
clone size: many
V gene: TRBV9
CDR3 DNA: TGTGCCAGCAGCCCCCGGTCGGGATCCACCGGGGAGCTGTTTTTT
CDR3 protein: CASSPRSGSTGELFF

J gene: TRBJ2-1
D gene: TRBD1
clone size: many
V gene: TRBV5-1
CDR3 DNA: TGCGCCAGCAGCGTCCGGGACAGGGAAGGGAATGAGCAGTTCTTC
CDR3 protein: CASSVRDREGNEQFF

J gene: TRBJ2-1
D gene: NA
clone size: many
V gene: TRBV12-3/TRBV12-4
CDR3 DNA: TGTGCCAGCAGTTTCCTAAATGAGCAGTTCTTC
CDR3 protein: CASSFLNEQFF

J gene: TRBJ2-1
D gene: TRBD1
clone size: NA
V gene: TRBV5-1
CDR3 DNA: TGCGCCAGCAGCTTGTGGTCGGGACAGGGATACAATGAGCAGTTCTTC
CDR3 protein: CASSLWSGQGYNEQFF

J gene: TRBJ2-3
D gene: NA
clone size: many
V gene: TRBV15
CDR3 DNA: TGTGCCACCCATGGGACGAGAACAGGGACCACAGATACGCAGTATTTT
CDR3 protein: CATHGTRTGTTDTQYF

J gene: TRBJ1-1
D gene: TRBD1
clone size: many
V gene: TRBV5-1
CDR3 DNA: TGCGCCAGCAGCAGCACCGGGACAGGCACTACTTTCTTT
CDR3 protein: CASSSTGTGTTFF

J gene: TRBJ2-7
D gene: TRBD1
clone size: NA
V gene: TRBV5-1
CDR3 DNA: TGCGCCAGCAGCCTCCGACCCGGGACAGGGGGCTACGAGCAGTACTTC
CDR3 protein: CASSLRPGTGGYEQYF

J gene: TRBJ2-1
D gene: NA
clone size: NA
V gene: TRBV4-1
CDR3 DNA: TGCGCCAGCAGCCAAGGGACTAACTACAATGAGCAGTTCTTC
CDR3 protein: CASSQGTNYNEQFF

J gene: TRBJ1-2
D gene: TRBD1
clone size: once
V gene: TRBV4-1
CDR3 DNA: TGCGCCAGCAGCCAACTCGGGACAGTGAAGTCGTGGGGCTACACCTTC
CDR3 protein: CASSQLGTVKSWGYTF

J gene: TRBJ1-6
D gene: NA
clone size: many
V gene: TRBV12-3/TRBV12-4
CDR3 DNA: TGTGCCAGCAGTTCCCATAAAGGGTCACCCCTCCACTTT
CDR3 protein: CASSSHKGSPLHF

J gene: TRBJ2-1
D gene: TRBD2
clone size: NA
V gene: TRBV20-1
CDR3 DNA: TGCAGTGCTAGCTCGGGAGGCGGGCGTGAGCAGTTCTTC
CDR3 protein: CSASSGGGREQFF

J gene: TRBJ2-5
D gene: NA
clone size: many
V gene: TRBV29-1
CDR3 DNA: TGCAGCGTTGTGAGGGGCGCTCAAGAGACCCAGTACTTC
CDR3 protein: CSVVRGAQETQYF

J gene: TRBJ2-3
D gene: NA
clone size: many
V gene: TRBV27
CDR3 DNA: TGTGCCAGCAGTTTCCTTCGAGGTGATACGCAGTATTTT
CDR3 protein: CASSFLRGDTQYF

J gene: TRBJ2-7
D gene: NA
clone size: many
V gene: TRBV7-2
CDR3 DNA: TGTGCCAGCAGCTTAGACCCTTCCTTCTACGAGCAGTACTTC
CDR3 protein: CASSLDPSFYEQYF

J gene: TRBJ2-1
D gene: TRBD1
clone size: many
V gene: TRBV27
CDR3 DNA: TGTGCCAGCAGTTTATCTGCGGGACAGGGTCTTAATGAGCAGTTCTTC
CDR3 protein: CASSLSAGQGLNEQFF

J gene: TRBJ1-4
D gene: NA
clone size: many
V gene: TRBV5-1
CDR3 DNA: TGCGCCAGCAGCTCAGAAAGGAATGAAAAACTGTTTTTT
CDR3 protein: CASSSERNEKLFF

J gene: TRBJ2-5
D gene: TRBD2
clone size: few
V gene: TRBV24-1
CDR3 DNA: TGTGCCACCAGTGATCCAACCGCTAGCGGGATGATAGAGACCCAGTACTTC
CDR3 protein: CATSDPTASGMIETQYF

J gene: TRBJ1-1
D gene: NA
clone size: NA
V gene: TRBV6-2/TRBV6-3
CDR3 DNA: TGTGCCAGCAGCCCATACCGGGACACGCCTTTCTTT
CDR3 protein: CASSPYRDTPFF

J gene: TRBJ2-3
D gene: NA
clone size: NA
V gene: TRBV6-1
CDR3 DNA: TGTGCCAGCAGTGACCGGAACATACGAGATACGCAGTATTTT
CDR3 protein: CASSDRNIRDTQYF

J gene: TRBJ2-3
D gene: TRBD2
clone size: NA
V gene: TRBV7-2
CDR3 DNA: TGTGCCAGCAGCCCTCGACTAGCGGGATATCGCACAGATACGCAGTATTTT
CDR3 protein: CASSPRLAGYRTDTQYF

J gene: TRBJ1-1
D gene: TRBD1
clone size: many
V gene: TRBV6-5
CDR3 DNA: TGTGCCAGCAGTTACGGGACAGATTACACTGAAGCTTTCTTT
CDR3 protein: CASSYGTDYTEAFF

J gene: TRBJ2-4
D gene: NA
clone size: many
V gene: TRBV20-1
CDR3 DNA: TGCAGTGCTAGAGACGAGGGAGTTGGGAACATTCAGTACTTC
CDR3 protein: CSARDEGVGNIQYF

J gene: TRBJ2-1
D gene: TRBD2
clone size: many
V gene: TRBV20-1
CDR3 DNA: TGCAGTCATACTAGCGGGAGTTACAATGAGCAGTTCTTC
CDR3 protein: CSHTSGSYNEQFF

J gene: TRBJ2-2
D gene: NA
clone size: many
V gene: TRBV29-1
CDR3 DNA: TGCAGCGTTGTTGGAACCGGGGAGCTGTTTTTT
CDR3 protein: CSVVGTGELFF

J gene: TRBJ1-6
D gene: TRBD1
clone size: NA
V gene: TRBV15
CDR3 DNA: TGTGCCACCAGCAGACCAGACAGGGCCGGATCACCCCTCCACTTT
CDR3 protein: CATSRPDRAGSPLHF

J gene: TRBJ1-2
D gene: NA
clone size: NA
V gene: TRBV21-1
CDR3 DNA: TGTGCCAGCAGCAAACCCGGGGACTATGGCTACACCTTC
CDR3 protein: CASSKPGDYGYTF

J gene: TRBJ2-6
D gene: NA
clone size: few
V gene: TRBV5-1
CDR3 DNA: TGCGCCAGCAGCTTCCAATCAGGGTCCGGGGCCAACGTCCTGACTTTC
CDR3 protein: CASSFQSGSGANVLTF

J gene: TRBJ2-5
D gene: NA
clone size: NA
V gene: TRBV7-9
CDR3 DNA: TGTGCCAGCAGCTTACTAATACAGGGTGGAGAGACCCAGTACTTC
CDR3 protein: CASSLLIQGGETQYF

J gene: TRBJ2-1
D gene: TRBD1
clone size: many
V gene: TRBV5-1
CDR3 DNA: TGCGCCAGCAGCGGTACAGGGGACAATGAGCAGTTCTTC
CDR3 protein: CASSGTGDNEQFF

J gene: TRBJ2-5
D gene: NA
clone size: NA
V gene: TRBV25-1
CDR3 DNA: TGTGCCAGCCAGAGACAGCCTCAAGAGACCCAGTACTTC
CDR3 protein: CASQRQPQETQYF

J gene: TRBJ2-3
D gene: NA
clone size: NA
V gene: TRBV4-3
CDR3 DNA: TGCGCCAGCAGCCATAGGACAGCTGCAGATACGCAGTATTTT
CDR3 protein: CASSHRTAADTQYF

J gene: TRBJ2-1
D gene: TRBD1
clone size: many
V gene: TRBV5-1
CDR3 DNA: TGCGCCAGCGGCTTGAACAGGGGTAATGAGCAGTTCTTC
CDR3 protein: CASGLNRGNEQFF